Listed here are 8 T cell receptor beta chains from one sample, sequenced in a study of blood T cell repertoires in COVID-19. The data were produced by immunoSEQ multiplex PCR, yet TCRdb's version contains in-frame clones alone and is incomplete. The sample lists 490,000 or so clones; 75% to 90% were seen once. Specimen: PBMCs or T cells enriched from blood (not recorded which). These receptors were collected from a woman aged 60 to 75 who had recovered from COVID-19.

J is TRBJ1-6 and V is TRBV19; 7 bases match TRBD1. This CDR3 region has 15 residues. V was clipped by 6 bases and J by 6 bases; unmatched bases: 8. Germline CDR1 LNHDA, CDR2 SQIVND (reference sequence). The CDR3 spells CASRPPGTANSPLHF. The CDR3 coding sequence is TGTGCCAGTAGGCCCCCCGGGACAGCTAATTCACCCCTCCACTTT.

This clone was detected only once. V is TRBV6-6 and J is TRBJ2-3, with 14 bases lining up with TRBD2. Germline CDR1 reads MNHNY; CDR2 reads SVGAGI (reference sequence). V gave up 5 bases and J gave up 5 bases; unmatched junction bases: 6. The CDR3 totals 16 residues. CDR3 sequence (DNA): TGTGCCAGCAGTCGACTAGCGGGGGGGCGGCTAGATACGCAGTATTTT. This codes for CASSRLAGGRLDTQYF.

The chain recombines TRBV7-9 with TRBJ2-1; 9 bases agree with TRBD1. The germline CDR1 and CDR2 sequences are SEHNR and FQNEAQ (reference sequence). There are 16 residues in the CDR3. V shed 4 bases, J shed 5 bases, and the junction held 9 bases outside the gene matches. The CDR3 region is CASSSYTGQGDNEQFF. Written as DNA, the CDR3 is TGTGCCAGCAGCTCCTACACGGGACAGGGTGACAATGAGCAGTTCTTC.

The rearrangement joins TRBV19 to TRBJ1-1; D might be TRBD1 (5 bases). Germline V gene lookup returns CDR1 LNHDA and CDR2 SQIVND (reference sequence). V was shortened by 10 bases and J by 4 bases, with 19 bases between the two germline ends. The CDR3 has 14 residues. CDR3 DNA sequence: TGTGCCACCGAGGACTACGGGGGGGGCACTGAAGCTTTCTTT. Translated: CATEDYGGGTEAFF.

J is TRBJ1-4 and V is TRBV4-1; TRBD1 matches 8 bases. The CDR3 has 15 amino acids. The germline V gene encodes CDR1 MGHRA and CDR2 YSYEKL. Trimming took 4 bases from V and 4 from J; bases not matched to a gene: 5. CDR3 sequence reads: CASSRTGGYNEKLFF. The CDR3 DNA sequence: TGCGCCAGCAGCCGTACAGGGGGATATAATGAAAAACTGTTTTTT.

The CDR3 here is CASSLQGAPFNSPLHF. The CDR3 DNA follows: TGTGCCAGCAGCTTACAGGGAGCTCCCTTCAATTCACCCCTCCACTTT. V and J are TRBV5-5 and TRBJ1-6; D is possibly TRBD1 (6 bases). Trimming took off 2 bases at V and 7 bases at J, with 16 bases between the two ends. Germline V gene data show CDR1 as SGHKS and CDR2 as YYEKEE (reference sequence). The CDR3 is 16 amino acids.

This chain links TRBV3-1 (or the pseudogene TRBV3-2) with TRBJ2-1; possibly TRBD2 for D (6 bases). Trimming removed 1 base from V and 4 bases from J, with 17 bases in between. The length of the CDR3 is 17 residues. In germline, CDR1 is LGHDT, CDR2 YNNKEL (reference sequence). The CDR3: CASSQGPSGGYYNEQFF. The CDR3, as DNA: TGTGCCAGCAGCCAAGGGCCATCTGGGGGGTATTACAATGAGCAGTTCTTC.

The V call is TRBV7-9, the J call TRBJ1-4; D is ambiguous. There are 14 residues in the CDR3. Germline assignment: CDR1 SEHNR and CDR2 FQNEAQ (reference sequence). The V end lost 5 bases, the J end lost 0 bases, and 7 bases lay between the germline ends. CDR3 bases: TGTGCCAGCAGCAGACACTCAACTAATGAAAAACTGTTTTTT. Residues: CASSRHSTNEKLFF.